This entry is about one TCR beta chain. CDR3 size: 17 residues. V trimming: 0 bases; J trimming: 1 base; junction bases outside the gene matches: 7. Germline V gives CDR1 LGHDT, CDR2 YNNKEL (reference sequence). Original methodology: Estimates of nucleated cell counts were drawn from the amplification of reference gene primers. Assay: immunoSEQ multiplex PCR; the TCRdb copy retains only in-frame clones and omits some. V and J calls and clone size are as listed in that table; D and trimming were resolved from the DNA. The sample includes about 230,000 clones, around nine tenths seen only once; the top ten take approximately 12%. The sample comes from a study of blood T cell repertoires in COVID-19. Turning to the study itself: From T cells, B-cell-depleted T cells, or PBMCs came the material, which was cDNA or gDNA.

Source material: peripheral blood. The chain uses TRBV3-1 (or the pseudogene TRBV3-2) and TRBJ1-2, with TRBD1 matching 8 bases. The receptor was isolated from a woman aged 18-29 years who had recovered from COVID-19. The CDR3 region has the DNA TGTGCCAGCAGCCAAGATCCCTGGACAGGGAATAACTATGGCTACACCTTC. It specifies CASSQDPWTGNNYGYTF.